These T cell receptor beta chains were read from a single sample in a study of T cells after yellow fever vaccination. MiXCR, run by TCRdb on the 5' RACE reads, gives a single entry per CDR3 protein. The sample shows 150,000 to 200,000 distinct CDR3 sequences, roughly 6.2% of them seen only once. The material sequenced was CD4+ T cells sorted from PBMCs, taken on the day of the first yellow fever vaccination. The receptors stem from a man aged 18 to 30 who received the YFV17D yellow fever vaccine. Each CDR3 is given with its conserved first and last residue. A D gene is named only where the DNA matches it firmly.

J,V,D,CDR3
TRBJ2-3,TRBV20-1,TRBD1,CSAQRQGSTDTQYF
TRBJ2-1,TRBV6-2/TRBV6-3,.,CASSLGLGSEQFF
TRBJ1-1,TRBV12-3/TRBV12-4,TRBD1,CAFRTYDITGAKYGAFF
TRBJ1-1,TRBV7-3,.,CASSTQGNTEAFF
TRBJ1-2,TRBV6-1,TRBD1,CASSDGQGYGYTF
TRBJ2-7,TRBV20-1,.,CSARYLSGISSYEQYF
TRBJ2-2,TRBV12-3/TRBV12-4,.,CASPGGGKSTGELFF
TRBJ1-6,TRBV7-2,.,CASRPGQYNSPLHF
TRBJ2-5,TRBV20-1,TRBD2,CSAVAGQETQYF
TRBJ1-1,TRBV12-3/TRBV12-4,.,CASSLAQGTEAFF
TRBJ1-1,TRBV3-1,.,CASSHHSTRRTEAFF
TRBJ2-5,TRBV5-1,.,CASSLGLGQETQYF
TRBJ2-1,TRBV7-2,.,CASSSSVWGAEGNEQFF
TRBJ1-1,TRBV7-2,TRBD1,CASSLRDRVKFSEAFF
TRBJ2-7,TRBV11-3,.,CASSLYSWTYEQYF
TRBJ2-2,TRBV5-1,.,CASSLWAGWTGELFF
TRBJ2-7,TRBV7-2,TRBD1,CASSLVAGGSYEQYF
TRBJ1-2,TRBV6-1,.,CASSPWGEGNGYTF
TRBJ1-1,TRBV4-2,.,CASARGDGNTEAFF
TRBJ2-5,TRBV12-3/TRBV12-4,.,CASTLGSGLKTQYF
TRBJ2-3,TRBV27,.,CASSSRLVDADTQYF
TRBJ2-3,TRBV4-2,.,CASSHRYTDAQYF
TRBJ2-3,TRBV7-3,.,CASSLTYGDTQYF
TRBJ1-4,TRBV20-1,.,CSASAGLGDNEKLFF
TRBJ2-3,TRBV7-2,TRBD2,CASSPGGLAGGDTQYF
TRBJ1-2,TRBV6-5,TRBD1,CASSRRQGYAYGYTF
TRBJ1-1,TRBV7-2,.,CASRTRETNTEAFF
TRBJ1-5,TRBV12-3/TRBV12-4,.,CASSLVQSDQPQHF
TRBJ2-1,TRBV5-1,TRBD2,CASSLTGGNEQFF
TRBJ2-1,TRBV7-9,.,CASMEGGFNEQFF
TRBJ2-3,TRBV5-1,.,CASSPPVAGGTDTQYF
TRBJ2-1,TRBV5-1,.,CASSLFGGYNEQFF
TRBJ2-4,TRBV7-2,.,CASSRGGRENIQYF
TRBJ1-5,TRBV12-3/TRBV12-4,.,CASSLAGYQPQHF
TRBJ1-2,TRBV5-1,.,CASSYPDSFYGYTF
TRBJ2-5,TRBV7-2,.,CASSLAREETQYF
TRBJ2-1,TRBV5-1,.,CASSLGLDNEQFF
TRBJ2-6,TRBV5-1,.,CASSLGPSGANVLTF
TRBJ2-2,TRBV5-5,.,CASSPPGGFRELFF
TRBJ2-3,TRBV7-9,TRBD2,CASSLQAGFTDTQYF
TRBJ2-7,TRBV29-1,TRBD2,CSAVGLALGTEQYF
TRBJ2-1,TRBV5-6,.,CASSLGGLSGSLNEQFF
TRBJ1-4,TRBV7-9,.,CASSLWQNEKLFF
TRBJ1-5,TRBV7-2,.,CASSSDREDPQHF
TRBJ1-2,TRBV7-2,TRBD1,CASSLPTGVYGYTF
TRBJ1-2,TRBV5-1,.,CASSLAPPYSYGYTF
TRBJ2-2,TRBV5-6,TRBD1,CASSISGTGPTGELFF
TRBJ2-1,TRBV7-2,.,CASSLQGNNEQFF
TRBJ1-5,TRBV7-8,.,CASSIIGGRYSNQPQHF
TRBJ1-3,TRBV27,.,CASSPFRGNTIYF
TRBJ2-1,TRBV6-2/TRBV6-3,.,CASSGEGNEQFF
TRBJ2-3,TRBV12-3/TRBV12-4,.,CASSFFRIGHTDTQYF
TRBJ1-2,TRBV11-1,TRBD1,CASSPQITGQGKYGYTF
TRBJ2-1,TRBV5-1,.,CASSLAIGGEQFF
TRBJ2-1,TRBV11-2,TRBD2,CASSLQRGLYNEQFF
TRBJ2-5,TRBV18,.,CASSPRTGEETQYF
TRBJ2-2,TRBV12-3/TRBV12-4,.,CASSFGQLTGELFF
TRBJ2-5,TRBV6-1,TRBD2,CSSMERGFPEETQYF
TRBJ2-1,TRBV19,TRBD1,CASSQEKTGSSEQFF
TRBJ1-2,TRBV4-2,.,CASSQENQQGIGYGYTF